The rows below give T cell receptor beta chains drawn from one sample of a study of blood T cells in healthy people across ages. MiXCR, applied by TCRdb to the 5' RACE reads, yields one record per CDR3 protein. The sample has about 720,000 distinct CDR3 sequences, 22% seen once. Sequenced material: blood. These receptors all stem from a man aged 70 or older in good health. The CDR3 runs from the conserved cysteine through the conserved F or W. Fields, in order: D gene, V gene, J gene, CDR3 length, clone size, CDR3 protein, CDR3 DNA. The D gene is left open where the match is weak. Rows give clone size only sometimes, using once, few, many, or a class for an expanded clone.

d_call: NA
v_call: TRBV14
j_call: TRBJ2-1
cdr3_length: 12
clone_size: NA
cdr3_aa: CASSRRNNEQFF
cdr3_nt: TGTGCCAGCAGCCGCAGGAACAATGAGCAGTTCTTC

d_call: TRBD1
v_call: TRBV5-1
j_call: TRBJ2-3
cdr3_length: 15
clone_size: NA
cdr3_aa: CASRPGTGFTDTQYF
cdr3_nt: TGCGCCAGCAGGCCCGGGACAGGGTTCACAGATACGCAGTATTTT

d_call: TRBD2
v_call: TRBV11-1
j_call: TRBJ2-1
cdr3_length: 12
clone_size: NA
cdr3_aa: CASSLGGNEQCF
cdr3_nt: TGTGCCAGCAGTTTGGGGGGGAACGAGCAGTGCTTC

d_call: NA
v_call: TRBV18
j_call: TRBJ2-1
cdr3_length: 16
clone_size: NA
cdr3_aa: CASSRLGQGPLNEQFF
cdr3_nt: TGTGCCAGCTCACGCCTCGGTCAGGGCCCCCTCAATGAGCAGTTCTTC

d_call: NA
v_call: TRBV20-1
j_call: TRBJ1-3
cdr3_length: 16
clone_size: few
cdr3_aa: CSARSEGNPWRDTIYF
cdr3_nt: TGCAGTGCTAGATCGGAGGGGAACCCTTGGAGGGACACCATATATTTT

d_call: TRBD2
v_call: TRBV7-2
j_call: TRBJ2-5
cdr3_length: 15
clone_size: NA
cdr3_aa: CASSSSGGWQETQYF
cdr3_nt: TGTGCCAGCAGCTCTAGCGGGGGGTGGCAAGAGACCCAGTACTTC

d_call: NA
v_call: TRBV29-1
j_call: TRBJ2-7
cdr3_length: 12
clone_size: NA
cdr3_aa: CSVELPSYEQYF
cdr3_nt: TGCAGCGTTGAGTTGCCCAGCTACGAGCAGTACTTC

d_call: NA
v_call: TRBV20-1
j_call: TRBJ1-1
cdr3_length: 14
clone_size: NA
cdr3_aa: CSARDQGASTEAFF
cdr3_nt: TGCAGTGCTAGAGATCAAGGGGCGAGCACTGAAGCTTTCTTT

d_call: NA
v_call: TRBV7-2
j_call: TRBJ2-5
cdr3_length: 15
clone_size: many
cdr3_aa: CASSLGGISQETQYF
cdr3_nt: TGTGCCAGCAGCTTAGGGGGTATTAGCCAAGAGACCCAGTACTTC

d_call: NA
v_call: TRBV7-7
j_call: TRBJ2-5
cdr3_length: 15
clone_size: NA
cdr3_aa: CASSFSHRAEETQYF
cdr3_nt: TGTGCCAGCAGCTTTTCGCACAGAGCCGAAGAGACCCAGTACTTC

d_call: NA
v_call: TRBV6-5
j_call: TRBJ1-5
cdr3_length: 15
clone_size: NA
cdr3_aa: CASRHKGSGNQPQHF
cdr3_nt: TGTGCCAGCAGGCACAAGGGTTCGGGCAATCAGCCCCAGCATTTT

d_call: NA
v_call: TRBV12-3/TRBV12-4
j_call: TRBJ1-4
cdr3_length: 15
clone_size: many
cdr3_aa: CASSLLGGTNEKLFF
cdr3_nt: TGTGCCAGCAGTTTATTGGGGGGGACTAATGAAAAACTGTTTTTT

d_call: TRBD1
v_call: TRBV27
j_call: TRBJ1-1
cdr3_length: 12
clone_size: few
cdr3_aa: CASSTDRGGTFF
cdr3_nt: TGTGCCAGCAGTACGGACAGGGGTGGAACTTTCTTT

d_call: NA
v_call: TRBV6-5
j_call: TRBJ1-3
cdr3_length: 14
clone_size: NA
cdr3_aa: CASSPRLIGNTIYF
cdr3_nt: TGTGCCAGCAGCCCGCGGCTAATTGGAAACACCATATATTTT

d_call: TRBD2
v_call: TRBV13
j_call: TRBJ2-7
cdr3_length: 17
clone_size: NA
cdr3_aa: CASKKWSSGAHREAQYF
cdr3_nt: TGTGCCAGCAAGAAGTGGTCTAGCGGGGCCCACCGAGAGGCCCAGTACTTC

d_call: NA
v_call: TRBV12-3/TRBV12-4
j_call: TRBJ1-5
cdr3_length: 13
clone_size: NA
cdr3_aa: CASSLNGQQPQHF
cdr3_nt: TGTGCCAGCAGTTTGAACGGCCAGCAGCCCCAGCATTTT

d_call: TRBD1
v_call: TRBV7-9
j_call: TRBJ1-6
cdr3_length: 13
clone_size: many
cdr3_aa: CASSSTGTSPLHF
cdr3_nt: TGTGCCAGCAGCTCGACAGGGACTTCACCCCTCCACTTT

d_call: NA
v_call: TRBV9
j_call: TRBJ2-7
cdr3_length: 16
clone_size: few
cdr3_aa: CASSVRADRLSYEQYF
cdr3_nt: TGTGCCAGCAGCGTCAGAGCGGACCGGTTGTCCTACGAGCAGTACTTC

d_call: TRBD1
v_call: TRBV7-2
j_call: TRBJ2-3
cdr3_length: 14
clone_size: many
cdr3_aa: CASTVTQGSDTQYF
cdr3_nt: TGTGCCAGCACAGTAACACAGGGGTCAGATACGCAGTATTTT

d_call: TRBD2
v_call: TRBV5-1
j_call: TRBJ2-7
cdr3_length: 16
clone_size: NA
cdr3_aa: CASSLGSSGGSYEQYF
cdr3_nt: TGCGCCAGCAGCTTGGGGTCTAGCGGGGGGTCCTACGAGCAGTACTTC

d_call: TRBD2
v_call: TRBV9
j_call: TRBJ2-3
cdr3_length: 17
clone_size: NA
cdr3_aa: CASSEPLAGDGADTQYF
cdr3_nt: TGTGCCAGCAGCGAACCACTAGCGGGAGATGGAGCAGATACGCAGTATTTT

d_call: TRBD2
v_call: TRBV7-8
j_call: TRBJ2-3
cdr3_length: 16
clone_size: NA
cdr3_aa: CASSFKRERRTDTQYF
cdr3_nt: TGTGCCAGCAGCTTTAAGCGGGAGAGACGGACAGATACGCAGTATTTT

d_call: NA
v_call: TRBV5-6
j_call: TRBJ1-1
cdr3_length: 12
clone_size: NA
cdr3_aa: CASSLLGSEAFF
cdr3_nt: TGTGCCAGCAGCTTGTTGGGGTCTGAAGCTTTCTTT

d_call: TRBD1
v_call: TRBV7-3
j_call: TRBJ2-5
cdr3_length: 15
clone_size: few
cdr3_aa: CASSSTGGNGETQYF
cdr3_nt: TGTGCCAGCAGCTCGACAGGGGGGAACGGTGAGACCCAGTACTTC

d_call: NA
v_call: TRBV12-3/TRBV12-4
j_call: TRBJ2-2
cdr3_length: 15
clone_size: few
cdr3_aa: CASIPGLANTGELFF
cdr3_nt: TGTGCCAGCATCCCCGGCTTGGCGAACACCGGGGAGCTGTTTTTT

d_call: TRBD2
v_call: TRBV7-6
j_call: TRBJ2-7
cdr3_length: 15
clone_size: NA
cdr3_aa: CASSLDSGGAYEQYF
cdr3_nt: TGTGCCAGCAGCTTAGATAGCGGGGGGGCCTACGAGCAGTACTTC

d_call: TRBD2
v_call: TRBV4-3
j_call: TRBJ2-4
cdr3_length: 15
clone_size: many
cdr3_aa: CASSQTSGSWDIQYF
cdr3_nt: TGCGCCAGCAGCCAGACTAGCGGGAGTTGGGACATTCAGTACTTC

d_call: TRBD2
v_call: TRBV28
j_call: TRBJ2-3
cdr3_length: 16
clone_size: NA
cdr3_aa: CASMPPPGLETDTQYF
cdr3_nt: TGTGCCAGCATGCCCCCGCCGGGACTAGAAACAGATACGCAGTATTTT

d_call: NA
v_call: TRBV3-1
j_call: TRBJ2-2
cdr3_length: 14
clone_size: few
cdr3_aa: CASSQGENTGELFF
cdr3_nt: TGTGCCAGCAGCCAGGGGGAAAACACCGGGGAGCTGTTTTTT

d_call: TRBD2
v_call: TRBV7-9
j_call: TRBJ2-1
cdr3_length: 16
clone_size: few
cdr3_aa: CASSLIRGLPDNEQFF
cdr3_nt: TGTGCCAGCAGTCTGATTAGGGGACTACCCGACAATGAGCAGTTCTTC

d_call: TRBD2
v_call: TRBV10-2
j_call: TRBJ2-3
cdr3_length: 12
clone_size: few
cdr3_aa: CATGLVIDTQYF
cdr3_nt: TGCGCCACTGGACTAGTCATAGATACGCAGTATTTT

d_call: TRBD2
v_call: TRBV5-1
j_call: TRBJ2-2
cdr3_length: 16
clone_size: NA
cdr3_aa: CASNLIAGSNTGELFF
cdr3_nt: TGCGCCAGCAACCTTATAGCGGGTTCTAACACCGGGGAGCTGTTTTTT

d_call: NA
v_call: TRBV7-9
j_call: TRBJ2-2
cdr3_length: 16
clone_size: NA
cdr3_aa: CASSLRNDANTGELFF
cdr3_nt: TGTGCCAGCAGCTTACGGAACGACGCGAACACCGGGGAGCTGTTTTTT

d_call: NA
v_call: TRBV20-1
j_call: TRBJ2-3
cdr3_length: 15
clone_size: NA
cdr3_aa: CSARYRQGGTDTQYF
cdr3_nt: TGCAGTGCTAGATATCGTCAGGGAGGCACAGATACGCAGTATTTT

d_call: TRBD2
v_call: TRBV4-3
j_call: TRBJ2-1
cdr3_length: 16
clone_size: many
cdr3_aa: CASSHLGLAGGYEQFF
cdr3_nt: TGCGCCAGCAGCCACCTAGGACTAGCGGGAGGATATGAGCAGTTCTTC

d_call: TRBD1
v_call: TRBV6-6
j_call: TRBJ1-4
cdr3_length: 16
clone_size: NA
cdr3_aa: CASSRPRTGFNEKLFF
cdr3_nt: TGTGCCAGCAGCCGGCCACGGACAGGGTTTAATGAAAAACTGTTTTTT

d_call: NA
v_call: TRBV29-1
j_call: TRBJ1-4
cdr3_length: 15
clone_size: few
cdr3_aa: CSATGTPTTNEKLFF
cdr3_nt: TGCAGCGCTACAGGGACCCCAACAACTAATGAAAAACTGTTTTTT

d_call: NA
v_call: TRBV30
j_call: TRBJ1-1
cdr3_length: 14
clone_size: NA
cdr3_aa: CAWSVGSLLTEAFF
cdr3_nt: TGTGCCTGGAGTGTTGGTAGTCTCCTCACTGAAGCTTTCTTT

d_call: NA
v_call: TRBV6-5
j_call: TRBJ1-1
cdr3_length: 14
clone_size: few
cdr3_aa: CASSHSPRAVRAFF
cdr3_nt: TGTGCCAGCAGTCACTCGCCTAGGGCCGTTCGGGCTTTCTTT

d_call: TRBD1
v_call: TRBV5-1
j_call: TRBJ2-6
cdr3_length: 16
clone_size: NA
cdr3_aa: CASRGQGGLGANVLTF
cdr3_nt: TGCGCCAGCAGGGGACAGGGAGGGCTTGGGGCCAACGTCCTGACTTTC

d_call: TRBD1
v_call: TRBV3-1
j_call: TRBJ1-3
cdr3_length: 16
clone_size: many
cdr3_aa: CASSPRDRGMANTIYF
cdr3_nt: TGTGCCAGCAGCCCGCGGGACAGGGGGATGGCAAACACCATATATTTT

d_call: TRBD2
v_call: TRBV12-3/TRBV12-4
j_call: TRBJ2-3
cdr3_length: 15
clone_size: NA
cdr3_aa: CASSPGTSFTDTQYF
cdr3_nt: TGTGCCAGCAGTCCCGGGACTAGCTTCACAGATACGCAGTATTTT

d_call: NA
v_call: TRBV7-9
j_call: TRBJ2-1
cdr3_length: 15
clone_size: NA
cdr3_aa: CASSLVSLGHNEQFF
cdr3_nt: TGTGCCAGCAGCTTAGTGTCCTTAGGGCACAATGAGCAGTTCTTC

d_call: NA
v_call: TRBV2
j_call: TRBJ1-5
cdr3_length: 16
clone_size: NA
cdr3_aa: CASSVQGRGSNQPQHF
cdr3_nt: TGTGCCAGCAGTGTCCAGGGGAGAGGTAGCAATCAGCCCCAGCATTTT

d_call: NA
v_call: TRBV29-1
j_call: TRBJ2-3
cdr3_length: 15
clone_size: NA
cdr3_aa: CSSKRGGGGGDTQYF
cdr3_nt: TGCAGCTCGAAACGTGGAGGGGGTGGGGGAGATACGCAGTATTTT